This T cell receptor beta chain was identified during a study of cytomegalovirus exposure and HLA in healthy donors. General observations from the study: HLA alleles were associated with fewer than 20,000 TCR beta sequences in a later analysis at 0.05 false discovery rate. Reported performance of the classifier showed diagnosis of cytomegalovirus status with high specificity and sensitivity.

In the PCR, 60 Vbeta and 13 Jbeta primers were used. Authors' processing steps: Unique TCR beta chains numbered around 75 million in a later analysis, with around 10 million shared. TCRdb's copy holds only in-frame clones and misses some; the assay was immunoSEQ multiplex PCR. That table is the source of V, J and clone size, and D and trimming were worked out from the DNA. Listed are around 150,000 clones; approximately 2.3% falls within the top ten. Healthy donors of bone marrow made up the group. This CDR3 spans 17 amino acids. Per the germline V gene, CDR1 is MGHRA and CDR2 is YSYEKL. V lost 3 bases, J lost 3 bases, and 10 bases stayed unmatched. Worth noting for this clone: The antigen is not known.

The V call is TRBV4-1, the J call TRBJ2-7; 11 positions match TRBD2. The sample comprised PBMCs. This clonotype was sampled from a young man in good health and CMV-seronegative. The CDR3 is CASSQNARLAGIYEQYF. The CDR3, as DNA: TGCGCCAGCAGCCAGAACGCTCGACTAGCGGGGATCTACGAGCAGTACTTC.